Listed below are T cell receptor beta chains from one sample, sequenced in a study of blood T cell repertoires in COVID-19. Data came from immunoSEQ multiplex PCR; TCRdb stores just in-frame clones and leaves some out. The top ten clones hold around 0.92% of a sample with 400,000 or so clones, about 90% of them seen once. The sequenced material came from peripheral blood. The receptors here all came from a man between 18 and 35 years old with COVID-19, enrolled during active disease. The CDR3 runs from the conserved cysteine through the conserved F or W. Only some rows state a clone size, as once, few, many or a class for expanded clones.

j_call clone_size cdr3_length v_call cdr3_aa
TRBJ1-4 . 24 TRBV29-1 CSGGPALKWCPLGQLPATNEKLFF
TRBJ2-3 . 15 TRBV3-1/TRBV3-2 CASRAGTVGTDTQYF
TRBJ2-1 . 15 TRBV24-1 CATSDSGTGRYEQFF
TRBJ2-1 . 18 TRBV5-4 CASSLAGGALTSYNEQFF
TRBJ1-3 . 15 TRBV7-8 CASSLQAYSGNTIYF
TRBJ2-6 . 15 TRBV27 CASSLTGAGANVLTF
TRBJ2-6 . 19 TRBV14 CASSQIGHYATSGANVLTF
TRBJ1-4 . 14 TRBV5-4 CASSPTGLGEKLFF
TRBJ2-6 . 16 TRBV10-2 CASSGDRVPGANVLTF
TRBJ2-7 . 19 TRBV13 CASSLSGLAGGLFSYEQYF
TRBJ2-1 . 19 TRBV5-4 CASSSRRDTGTTSYNEQFF
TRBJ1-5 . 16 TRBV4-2 CASSQEVEDRGQPQHF
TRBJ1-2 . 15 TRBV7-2 CASSLARGGDYGYTF
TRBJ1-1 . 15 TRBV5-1 CASSLELGAVTEAFF
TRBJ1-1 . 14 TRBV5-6 CASSLVGTGTEAFF
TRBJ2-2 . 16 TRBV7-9 CASSLRDRAGSGELFF
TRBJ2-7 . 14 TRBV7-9 CASSLQGSSYEQYF
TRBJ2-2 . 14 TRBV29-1 CSVDWGVNTGELFF
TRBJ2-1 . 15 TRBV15 CATSRSRGGMDEQFF
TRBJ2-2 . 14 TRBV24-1 CATSDSGGSGELFF
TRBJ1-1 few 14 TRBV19 CASSKAGMNTEAFF
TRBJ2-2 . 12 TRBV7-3 CASSFQTGELFF